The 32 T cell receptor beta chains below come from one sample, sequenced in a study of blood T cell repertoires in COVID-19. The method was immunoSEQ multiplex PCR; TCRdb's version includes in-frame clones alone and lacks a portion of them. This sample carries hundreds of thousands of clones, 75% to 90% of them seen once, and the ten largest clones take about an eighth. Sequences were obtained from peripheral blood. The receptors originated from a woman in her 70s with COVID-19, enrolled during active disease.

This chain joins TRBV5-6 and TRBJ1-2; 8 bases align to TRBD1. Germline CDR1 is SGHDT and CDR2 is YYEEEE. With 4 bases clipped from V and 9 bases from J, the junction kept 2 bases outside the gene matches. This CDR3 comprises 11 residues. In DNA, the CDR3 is TGTGCCAGCAGCCGACAGGGGCGCTACACCTTC. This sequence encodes CASSRQGRYTF.

The CDR3 coding sequence is TGTGCCAGCAGCCCGGACGGAGGACAGTTCGGCTACACCTTC. Residues: CASSPDGGQFGYTF. The rearrangement joins TRBV9 to TRBJ1-2, with a weak D call TRBD1 (6 bases). The germline V gene encodes CDR1 SGDLS and CDR2 YYNGEE. V was cut by 4 bases and J by 8 bases, with 18 bases left in between. This CDR3 spans 14 amino acids.

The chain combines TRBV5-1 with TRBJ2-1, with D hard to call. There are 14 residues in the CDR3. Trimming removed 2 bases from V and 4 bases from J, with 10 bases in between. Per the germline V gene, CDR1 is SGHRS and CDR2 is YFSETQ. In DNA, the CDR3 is TGCGCCAGCAGCTTCCAAGACATTTACAATGAGCAGTTCTTC. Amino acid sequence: CASSFQDIYNEQFF.

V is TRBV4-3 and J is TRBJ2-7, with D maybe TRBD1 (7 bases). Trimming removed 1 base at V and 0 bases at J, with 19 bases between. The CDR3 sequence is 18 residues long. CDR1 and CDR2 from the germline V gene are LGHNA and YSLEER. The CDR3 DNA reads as TGCGCCAGCAGCCAAGGCTCCGGATGGGGGGACAGCTCCTACGAGCAGTACTTC. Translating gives CASSQGSGWGDSSYEQYF.

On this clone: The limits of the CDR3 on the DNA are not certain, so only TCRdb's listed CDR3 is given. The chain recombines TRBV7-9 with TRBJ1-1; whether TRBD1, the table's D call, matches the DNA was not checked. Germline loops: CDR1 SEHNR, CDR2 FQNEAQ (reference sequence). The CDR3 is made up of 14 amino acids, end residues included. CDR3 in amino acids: CASGFGPGGTEAFF.

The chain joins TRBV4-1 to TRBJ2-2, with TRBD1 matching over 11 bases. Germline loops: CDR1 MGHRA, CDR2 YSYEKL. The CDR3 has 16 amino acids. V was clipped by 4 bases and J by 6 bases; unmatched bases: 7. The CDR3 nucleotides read TGCGCCAGCAGCCGAATACCGGGACAGGGGGCCGGGGAGCTGTTTTTT. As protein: CASSRIPGQGAGELFF.

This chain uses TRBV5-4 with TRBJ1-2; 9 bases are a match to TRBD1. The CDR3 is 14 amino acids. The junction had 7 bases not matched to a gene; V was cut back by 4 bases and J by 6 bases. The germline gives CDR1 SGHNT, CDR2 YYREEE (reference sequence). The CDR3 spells CASSPGTGKHGYTF. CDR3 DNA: TGTGCCAGCAGCCCGGGGACAGGGAAGCATGGCTACACCTTC.

The CDR3 protein is CASSPRDRGPANYGYTF. DNA of the CDR3: TGTGCCAGCAGCCCCCGGGACAGGGGGCCCGCTAACTATGGCTACACCTTC. The V call is TRBV7-9, the J call TRBJ1-2, with TRBD1 identical over 12 bases. The germline V gene encodes CDR1 SEHNR and CDR2 FQNEAQ (reference sequence). V trimming: 5 bases; J trimming: 0 bases; junction bases outside the gene matches: 7. The CDR3 runs to 17 residues.

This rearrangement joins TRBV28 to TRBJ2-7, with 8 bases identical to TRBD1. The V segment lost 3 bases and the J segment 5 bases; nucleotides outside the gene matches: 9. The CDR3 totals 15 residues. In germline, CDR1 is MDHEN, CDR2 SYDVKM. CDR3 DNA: TGTGCCAGCAGTTTCTCCCGGACAGGGAGGAACGAGCAGTACTTC. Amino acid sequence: CASSFSRTGRNEQYF.

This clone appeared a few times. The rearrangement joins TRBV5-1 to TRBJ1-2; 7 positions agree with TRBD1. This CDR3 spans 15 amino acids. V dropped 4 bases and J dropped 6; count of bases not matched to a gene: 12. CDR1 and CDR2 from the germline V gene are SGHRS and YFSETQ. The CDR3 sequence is CASSLTGAKENGYTF. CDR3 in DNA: TGCGCCAGCAGCCTTACAGGGGCAAAGGAGAATGGCTACACCTTC.

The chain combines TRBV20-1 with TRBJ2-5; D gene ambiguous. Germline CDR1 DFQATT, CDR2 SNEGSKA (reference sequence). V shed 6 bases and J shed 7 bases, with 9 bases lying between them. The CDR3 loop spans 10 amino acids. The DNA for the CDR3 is TGCAGTGCCCAAAGAGGGACCCAGTACTTC. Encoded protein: CSAQRGTQYF.

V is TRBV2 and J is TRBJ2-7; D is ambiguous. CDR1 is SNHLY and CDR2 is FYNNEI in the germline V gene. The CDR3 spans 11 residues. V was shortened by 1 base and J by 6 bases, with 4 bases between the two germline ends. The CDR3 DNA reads TGTGCCAGCAGTGAAGTTAGCGAGCAGTACTTC. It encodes CASSEVSEQYF.

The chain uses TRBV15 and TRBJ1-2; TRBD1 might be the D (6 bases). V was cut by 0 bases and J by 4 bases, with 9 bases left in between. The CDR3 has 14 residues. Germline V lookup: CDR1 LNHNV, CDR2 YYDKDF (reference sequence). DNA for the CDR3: TGTGCCACCAGCAGAGAGGTACAGGGCTATGGCTACACCTTC. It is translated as CATSREVQGYGYTF. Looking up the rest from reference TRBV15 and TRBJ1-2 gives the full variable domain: DAMVIQNPRYQVTQFGKPVTLSCSQTLNHNVMYWYQQKSSQAPKLLFHYYDKDFNNEADTPDNFQSRRPNTSFCFLDIRSPGLGDTAMYLCATSREVQGYGYTFGSGTRLTVV.

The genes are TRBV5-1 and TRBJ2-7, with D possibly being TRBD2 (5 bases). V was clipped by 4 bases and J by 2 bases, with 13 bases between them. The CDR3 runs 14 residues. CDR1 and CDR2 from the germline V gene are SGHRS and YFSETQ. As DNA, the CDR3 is TGCGCCAGCAGCCCCAGAGAGGGCCCCTACGAGCAGTACTTC. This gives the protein CASSPREGPYEQYF. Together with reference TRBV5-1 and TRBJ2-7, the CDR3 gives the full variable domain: KAGVTQTPRYLIKTRGQQVTLSCSPISGHRSVSWYQQTPGQGLQFLFEYFSETQRNKGNFPGRFSGRQFSNSRSEMNVSTLELGDSALYLCASSPREGPYEQYFGPGTRLTVT.

CDR3 nucleotide sequence: TGCAGTGTTCGGGACAGCTACGAGCAGTACTTC. It translates to CSVRDSYEQYF. The rearrangement links TRBV20-1 to TRBJ2-7; TRBD1 aligns across 7 bases. The CDR3 totals 11 residues. The V segment lost 7 bases and the J segment 3 bases; nucleotides outside the gene matches: 3. CDR1 is DFQATT, CDR2 SNEGSKA, per germline (reference sequence).

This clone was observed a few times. CDR3 DNA: TGTGCCAGCAGCTTGGTCGCCGGGAACACTGAAGCTTTCTTT. It translates to CASSLVAGNTEAFF. V gene TRBV5-6 combines with J gene TRBJ1-1, with no clear D. The germline V and J ends were trimmed by 0 bases and 1 base, with 7 bases remaining between them. The CDR3 length is 14 residues. The germline V gene encodes CDR1 SGHDT and CDR2 YYEEEE.

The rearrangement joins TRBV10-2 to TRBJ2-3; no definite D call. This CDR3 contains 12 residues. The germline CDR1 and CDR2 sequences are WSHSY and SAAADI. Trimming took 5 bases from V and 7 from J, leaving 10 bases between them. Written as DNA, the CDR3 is TGCGCCAGCAGTTATTCACTTAATACGCAGTATTTT. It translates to CASSYSLNTQYF.

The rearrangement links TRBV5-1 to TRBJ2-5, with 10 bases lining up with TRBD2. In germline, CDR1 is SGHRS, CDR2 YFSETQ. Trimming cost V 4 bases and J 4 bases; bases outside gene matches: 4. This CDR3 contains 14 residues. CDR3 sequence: CASSPSGGRETQYF. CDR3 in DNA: TGCGCCAGCAGCCCTAGCGGGGGACGAGAGACCCAGTACTTC.

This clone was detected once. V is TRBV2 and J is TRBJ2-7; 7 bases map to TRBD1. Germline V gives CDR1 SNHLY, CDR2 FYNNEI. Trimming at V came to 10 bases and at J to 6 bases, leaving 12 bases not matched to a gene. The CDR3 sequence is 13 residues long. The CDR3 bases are TGTGCCACCAGCTCCGGGACAGTGGGCGAGCAGTACTTC. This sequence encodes CATSSGTVGEQYF.

In nucleotides, the CDR3 is TGTGCCAGCAGCTTAGGGGCTTCCAGCGGGGGGGCCCAAGAGACCCAGTACTTC. Encoded protein: CASSLGASSGGAQETQYF. The chain carries TRBV11-2 and TRBJ2-5, with 10 bases lining up with TRBD2. V was pared by 1 base and J by 1 base, with 9 bases of the junction left unmatched. This CDR3 contains 18 residues. Germline CDR1 reads SGHAT; CDR2 reads FQNNGV. Using reference TRBV11-2 and TRBJ2-5 for the parts outside the CDR3, the full variable domain is EAGVAQSPRYKIIEKRQSVAFWCNPISGHATLYWYQQILGQGPKLLIQFQNNGVVDDSQLPKDRFSAERLKGVDSTLKIQPAKLEDSAVYLCASSLGASSGGAQETQYFGPGTRLLVL.

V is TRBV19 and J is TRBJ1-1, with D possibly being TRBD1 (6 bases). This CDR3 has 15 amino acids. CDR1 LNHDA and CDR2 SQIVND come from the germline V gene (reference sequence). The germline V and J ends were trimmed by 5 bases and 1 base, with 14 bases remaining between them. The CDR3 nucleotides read TGTGCCAGTAGTGCCTACAGGGATCCGAACACTGAAGCTTTCTTT. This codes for CASSAYRDPNTEAFF.

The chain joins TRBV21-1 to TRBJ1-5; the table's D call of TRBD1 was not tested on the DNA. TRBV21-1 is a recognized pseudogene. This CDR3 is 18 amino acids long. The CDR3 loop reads CALSPLGDRLPLRQPQHF. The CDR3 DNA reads TGTGCCCTCAGCCCGCTCGGGGACAGGCTACCTCTTAGGCAGCCCCAGCATTTT.

The CDR3 DNA reads TGTGCCAGCACCCGGACAGGAGCTGGGTTTCTGTACTTC. Translated: CASTRTGAGFLYF. V and J are TRBV12-3 or TRBV12-4 and TRBJ2-7, with TRBD1 matching 7 bases. The CDR3 has 13 residues. J lost 12 bases, V lost 7 bases, and 15 bases had no gene match.

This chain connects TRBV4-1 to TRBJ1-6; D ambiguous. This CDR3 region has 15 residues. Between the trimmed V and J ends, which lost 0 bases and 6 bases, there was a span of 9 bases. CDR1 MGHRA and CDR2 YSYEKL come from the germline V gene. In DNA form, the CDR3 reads TGCGCCAGCAGCCAAGATGCCGGGGTTAATTCACCCCTCCACTTT. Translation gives CASSQDAGVNSPLHF.

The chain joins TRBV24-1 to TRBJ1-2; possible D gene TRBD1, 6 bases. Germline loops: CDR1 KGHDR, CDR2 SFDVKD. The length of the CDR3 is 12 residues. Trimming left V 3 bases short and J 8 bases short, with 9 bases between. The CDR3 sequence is CATSDPGVGYTF. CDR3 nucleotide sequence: TGTGCCACCAGTGATCCAGGGGTCGGCTACACCTTC.

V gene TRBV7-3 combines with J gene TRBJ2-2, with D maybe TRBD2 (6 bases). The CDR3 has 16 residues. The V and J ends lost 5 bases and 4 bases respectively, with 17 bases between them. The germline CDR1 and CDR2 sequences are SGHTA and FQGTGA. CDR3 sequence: CASSPAGTGLTGELFF. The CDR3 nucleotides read TGTGCCAGCAGCCCCGCAGGGACGGGACTCACCGGGGAGCTGTTTTTT.

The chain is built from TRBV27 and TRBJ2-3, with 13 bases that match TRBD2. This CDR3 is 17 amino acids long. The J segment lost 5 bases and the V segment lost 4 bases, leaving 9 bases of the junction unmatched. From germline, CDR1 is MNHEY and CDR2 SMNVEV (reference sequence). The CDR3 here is CASSSTGTSGAVDTQYF. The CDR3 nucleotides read TGTGCCAGCAGTTCGACCGGGACTAGCGGGGCGGTAGATACGCAGTATTTT.

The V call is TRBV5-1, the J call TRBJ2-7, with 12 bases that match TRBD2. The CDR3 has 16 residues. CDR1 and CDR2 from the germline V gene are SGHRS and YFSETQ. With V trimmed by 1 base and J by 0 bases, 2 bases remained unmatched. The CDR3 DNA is TGCGCCAGCAGCTTGAGACTAGCGGGGGCCTCCTACGAGCAGTACTTC. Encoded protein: CASSLRLAGASYEQYF.

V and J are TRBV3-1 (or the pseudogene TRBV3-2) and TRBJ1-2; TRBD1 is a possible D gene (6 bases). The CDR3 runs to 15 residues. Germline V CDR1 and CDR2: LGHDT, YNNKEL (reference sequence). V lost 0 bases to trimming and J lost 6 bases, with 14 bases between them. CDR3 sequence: CASSQDRGGWNGYTF. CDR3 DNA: TGTGCCAGCAGCCAAGATAGGGGGGGGTGGAATGGCTACACCTTC.

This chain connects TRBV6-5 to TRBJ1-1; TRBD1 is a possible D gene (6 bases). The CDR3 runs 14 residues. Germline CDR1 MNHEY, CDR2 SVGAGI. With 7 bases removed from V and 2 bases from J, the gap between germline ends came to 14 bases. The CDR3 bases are TGTGCCAGCATCTTAGGGGGTATCAACACTGAAGCTTTCTTT. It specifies CASILGGINTEAFF.

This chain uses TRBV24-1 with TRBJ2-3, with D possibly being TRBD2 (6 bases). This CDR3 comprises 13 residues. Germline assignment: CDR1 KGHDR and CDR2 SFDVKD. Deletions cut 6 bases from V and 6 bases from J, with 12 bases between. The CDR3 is CATSRRAGDTQYF. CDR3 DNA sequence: TGTGCCACCAGTCGGAGGGCCGGTGATACGCAGTATTTT.

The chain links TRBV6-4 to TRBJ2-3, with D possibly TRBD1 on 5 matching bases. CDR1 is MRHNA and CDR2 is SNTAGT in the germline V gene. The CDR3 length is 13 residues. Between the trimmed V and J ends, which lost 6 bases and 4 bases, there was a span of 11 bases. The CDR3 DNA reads TGTGCCAGCAGCGTCGAAGGGGCAGATACGCAGTATTTT. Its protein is CASSVEGADTQYF.